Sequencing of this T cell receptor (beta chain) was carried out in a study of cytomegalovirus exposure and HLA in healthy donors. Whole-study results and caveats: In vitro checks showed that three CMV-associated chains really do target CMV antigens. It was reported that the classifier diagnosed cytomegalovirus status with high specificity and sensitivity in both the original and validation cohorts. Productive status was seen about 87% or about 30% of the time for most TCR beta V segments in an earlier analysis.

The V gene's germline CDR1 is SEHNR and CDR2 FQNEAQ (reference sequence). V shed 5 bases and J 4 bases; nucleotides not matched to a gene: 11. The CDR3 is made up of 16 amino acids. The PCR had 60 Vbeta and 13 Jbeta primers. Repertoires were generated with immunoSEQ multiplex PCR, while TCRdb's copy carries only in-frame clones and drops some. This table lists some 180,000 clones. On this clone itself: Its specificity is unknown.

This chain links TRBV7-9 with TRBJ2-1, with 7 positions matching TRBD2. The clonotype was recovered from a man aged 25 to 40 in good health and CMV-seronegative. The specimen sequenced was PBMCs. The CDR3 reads CASSHDLAVVYNEQFF. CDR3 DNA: TGTGCCAGCAGCCACGACCTAGCGGTAGTTTACAATGAGCAGTTCTTC.